This T cell receptor (beta chain) was observed in a study of T cell repertoires in cytomegalovirus infection. Study in general: Recently identified HLA-C-restricted CMV epitopes were used, and well-studied HLA-B-restricted CMV epitopes were used as well. CMV infection and matching HLA type were both indicated by public TCR beta signatures.

Each CDR3 protein is one row after TCRdb ran MiXCR on the reads. The table shows about 110,000 distinct CDR3 sequences, with 25% to 35% occurring only once. Study-wide results and caveats: The response measured ex vivo was dominated by TCR beta clonotypes (HLA-C-restricted and CMV-specific).

Germline CDR1 is SEHNR and CDR2 is FQNEAQ (reference sequence). Between the trimmed V and J ends, which lost 11 bases and 1 base, there was a span of 11 bases. There are 13 residues in the CDR3. As concerns this clonotype: What it binds is unknown.

The source of this sequence is a human donor in good health (CMV status not recorded). Some clones in this sample may be carry-over from other donors' samples. The genes are TRBV7-9 and TRBJ2-2; no firm D call. Sequenced here: CD8+ T cells from cultured PBMCs, sampled from culture after CMV antigen stimulation. The CDR3 sequence is CAAVPRNTGELFF. The DNA of the CDR3 is TGTGCCGCGGTACCTAGGAACACCGGGGAGCTGTTTTTT.